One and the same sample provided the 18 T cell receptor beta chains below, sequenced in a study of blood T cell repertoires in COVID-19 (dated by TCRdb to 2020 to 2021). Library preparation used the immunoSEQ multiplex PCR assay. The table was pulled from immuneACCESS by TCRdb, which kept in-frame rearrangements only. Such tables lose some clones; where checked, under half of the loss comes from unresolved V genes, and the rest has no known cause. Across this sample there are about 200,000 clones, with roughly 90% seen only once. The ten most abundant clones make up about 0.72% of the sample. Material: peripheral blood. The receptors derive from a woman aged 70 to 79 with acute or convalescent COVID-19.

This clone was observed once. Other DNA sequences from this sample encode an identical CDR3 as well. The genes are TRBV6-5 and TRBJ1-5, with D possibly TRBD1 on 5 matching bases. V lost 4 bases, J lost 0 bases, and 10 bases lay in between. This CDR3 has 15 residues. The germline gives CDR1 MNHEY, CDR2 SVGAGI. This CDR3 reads CASSSDRNSNQPQHF. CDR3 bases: TGTGCCAGCAGTTCCGACAGAAATAGCAATCAGCCCCAGCATTTT.

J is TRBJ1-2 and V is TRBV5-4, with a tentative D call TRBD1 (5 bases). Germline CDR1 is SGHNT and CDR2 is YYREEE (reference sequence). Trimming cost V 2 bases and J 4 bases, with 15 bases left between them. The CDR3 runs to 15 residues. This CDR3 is CASSLKVGRTYGYTF. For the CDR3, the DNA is TGTGCCAGCAGCTTAAAGGTGGGGCGAACCTATGGCTACACCTTC.

In DNA form, the CDR3 reads TGCGCCAGCGGTGACAGGGGCCACACAGATACGCAGTATTTT. Protein product: CASGDRGHTDTQYF. V is TRBV5-1 and J is TRBJ2-3; 8 bases line up with TRBD1. The CDR3 covers 14 residues. From germline, CDR1 is SGHRS and CDR2 YFSETQ. Unmatched junction bases numbered 6, after V lost 7 bases and J lost 2 bases.

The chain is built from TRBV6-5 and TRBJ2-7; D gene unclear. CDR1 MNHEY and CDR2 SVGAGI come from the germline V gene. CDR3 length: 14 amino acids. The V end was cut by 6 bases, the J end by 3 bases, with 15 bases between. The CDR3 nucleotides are TGTGCCAGCAGCACTTATAAGAGTTTCTACGAGCAGTACTTC. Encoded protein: CASSTYKSFYEQYF.

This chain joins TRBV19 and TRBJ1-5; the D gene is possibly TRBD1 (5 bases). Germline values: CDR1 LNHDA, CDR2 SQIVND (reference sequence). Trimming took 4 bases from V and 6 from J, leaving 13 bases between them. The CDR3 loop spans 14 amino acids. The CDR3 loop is CASSNPGLTQPQHF. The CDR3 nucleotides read TGTGCCAGTAGTAATCCGGGACTGACTCAGCCCCAGCATTTT.

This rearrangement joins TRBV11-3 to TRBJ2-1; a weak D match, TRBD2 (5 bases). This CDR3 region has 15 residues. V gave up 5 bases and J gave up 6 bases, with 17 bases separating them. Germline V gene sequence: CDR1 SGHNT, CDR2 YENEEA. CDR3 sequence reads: CASSVQRSPGNEQFF. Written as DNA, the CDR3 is TGTGCCAGCAGCGTCCAGCGGAGTCCCGGCAATGAGCAGTTCTTC. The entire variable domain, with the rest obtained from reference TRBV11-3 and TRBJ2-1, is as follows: EAGVVQSPRYKIIEKKQPVAFWCNPISGHNTLYWYLQNLGQGPELLIRYENEEAVDDSQLPKDRFSAERLKGVDSTLKIQPAELGDSAVYLCASSVQRSPGNEQFFGPGTRLTVL.

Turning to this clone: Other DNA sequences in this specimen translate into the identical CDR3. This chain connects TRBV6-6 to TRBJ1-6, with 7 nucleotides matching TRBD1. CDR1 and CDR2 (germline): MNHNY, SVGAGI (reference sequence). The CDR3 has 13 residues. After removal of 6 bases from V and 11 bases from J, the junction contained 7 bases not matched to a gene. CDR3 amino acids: CASREGTATPLHF. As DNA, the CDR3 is TGTGCCAGCAGGGAGGGGACAGCGACACCCCTCCACTTT.

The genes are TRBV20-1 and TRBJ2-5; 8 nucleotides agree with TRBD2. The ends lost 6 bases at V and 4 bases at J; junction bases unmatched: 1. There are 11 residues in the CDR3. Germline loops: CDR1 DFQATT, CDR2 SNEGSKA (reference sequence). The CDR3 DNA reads TGCAGTGCGGCGGGGGGAGAGACCCAGTACTTC. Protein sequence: CSAAGGETQYF.

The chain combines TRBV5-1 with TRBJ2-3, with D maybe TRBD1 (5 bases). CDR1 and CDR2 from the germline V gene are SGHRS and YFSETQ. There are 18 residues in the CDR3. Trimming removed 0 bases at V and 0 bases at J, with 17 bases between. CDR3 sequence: CASSLAAIQVTSTDTQYF. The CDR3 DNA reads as TGCGCCAGCAGCTTGGCTGCGATACAGGTGACTAGCACAGATACGCAGTATTTT.

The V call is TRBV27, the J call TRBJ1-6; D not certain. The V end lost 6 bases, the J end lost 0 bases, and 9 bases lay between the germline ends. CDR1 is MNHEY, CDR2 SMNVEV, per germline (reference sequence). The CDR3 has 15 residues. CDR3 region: CASSYSSSYNSPLHF. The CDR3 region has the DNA TGTGCCAGCAGCTACAGTAGCTCCTATAATTCACCCCTCCACTTT.

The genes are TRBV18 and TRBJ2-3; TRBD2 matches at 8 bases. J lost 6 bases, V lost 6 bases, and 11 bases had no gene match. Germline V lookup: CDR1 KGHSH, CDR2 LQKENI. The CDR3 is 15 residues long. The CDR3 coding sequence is TGTGCCAGCTCGCAGAAAAGCGGGAGTATCGATACGCAGTATTTT. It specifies CASSQKSGSIDTQYF.

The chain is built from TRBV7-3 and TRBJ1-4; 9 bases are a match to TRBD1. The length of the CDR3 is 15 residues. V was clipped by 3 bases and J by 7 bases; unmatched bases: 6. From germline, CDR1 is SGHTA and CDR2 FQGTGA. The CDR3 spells CASSLGQGLGEKLFF. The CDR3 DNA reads TGTGCCAGCAGCTTGGGACAGGGTTTGGGTGAAAAACTGTTTTTT.

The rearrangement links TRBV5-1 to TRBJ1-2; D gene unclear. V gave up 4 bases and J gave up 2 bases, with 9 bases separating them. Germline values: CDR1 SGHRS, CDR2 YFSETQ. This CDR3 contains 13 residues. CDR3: CASSLSFNYGYTF. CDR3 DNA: TGCGCCAGCAGCCTAAGTTTCAACTATGGCTACACCTTC.

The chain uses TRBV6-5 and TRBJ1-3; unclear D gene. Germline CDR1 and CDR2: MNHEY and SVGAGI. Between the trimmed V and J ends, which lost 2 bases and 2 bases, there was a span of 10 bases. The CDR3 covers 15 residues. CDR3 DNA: TGTGCCAGCAGTTACGACAATTCACCTGGAAACACCATATATTTT. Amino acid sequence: CASSYDNSPGNTIYF.

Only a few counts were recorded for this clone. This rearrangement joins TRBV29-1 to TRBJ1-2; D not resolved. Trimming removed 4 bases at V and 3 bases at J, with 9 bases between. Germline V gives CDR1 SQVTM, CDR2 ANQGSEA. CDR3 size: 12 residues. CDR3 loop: CSVVGRDYGYTF. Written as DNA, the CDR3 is TGCAGCGTTGTGGGGAGGGACTATGGCTACACCTTC.

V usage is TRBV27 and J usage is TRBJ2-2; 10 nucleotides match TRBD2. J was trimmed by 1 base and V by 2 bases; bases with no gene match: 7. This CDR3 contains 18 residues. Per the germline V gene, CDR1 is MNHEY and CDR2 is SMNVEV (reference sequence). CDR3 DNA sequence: TGTGCCAGCAGTTTAGGTCTAGCGGGAGTGGGGAACACCGGGGAGCTGTTTTTT. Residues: CASSLGLAGVGNTGELFF.

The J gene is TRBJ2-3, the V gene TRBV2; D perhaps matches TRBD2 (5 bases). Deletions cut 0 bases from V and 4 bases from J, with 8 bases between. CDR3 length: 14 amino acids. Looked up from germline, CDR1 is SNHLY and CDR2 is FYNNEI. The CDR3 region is CASSEAAGPDTQYF. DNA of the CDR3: TGTGCCAGCAGTGAAGCGGCGGGTCCAGATACGCAGTATTTT.

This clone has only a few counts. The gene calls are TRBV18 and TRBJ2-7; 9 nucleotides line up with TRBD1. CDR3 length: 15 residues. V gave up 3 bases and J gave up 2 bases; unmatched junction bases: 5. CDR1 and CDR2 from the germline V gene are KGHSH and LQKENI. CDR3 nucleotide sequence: TGTGCCAGCTCACCCGCGGGACAGGGAACCTACGAGCAGTACTTC. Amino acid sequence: CASSPAGQGTYEQYF.